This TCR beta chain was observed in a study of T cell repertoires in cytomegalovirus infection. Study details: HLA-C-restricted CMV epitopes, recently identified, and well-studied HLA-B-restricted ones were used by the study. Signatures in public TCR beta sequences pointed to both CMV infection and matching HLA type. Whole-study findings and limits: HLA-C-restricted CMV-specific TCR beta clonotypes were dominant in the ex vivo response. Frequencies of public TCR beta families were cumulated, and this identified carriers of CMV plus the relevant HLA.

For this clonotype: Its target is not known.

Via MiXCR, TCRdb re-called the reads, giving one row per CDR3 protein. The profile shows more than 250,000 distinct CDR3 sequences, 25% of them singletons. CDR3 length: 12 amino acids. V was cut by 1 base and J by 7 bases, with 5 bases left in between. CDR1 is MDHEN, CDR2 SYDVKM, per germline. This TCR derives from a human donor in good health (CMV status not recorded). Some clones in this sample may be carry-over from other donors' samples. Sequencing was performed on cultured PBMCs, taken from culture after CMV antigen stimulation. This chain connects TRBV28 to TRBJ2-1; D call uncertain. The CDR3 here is CASSLLENEQFF. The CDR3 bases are TGTGCCAGCAGTTTATTAGAGAATGAGCAGTTCTTC.